The 10 T cell receptor beta chains given below trace back to one sample, sequenced in a study of T cells in Graves' hyperthyroidism and ophthalmopathy. Amplified TCR beta CDR3 regions came from RNA transcripts. The HTBI primer set was used in a first-round RT-PCR of the TCR CDR3. Using its own MiXCR run on the multiplex PCR reads, TCRdb lists one record per CDR3 protein. This table holds some 420,000 distinct CDR3 sequences, roughly an eighth found once. Input material: blood. Receptor source: a woman under 30 with Graves' hyperthyroidism.

This clonotype was detected only a few times. The rearrangement joins TRBV5-8 to TRBJ1-5; unclear D gene. Germline-derived CDR1 and CDR2 are SGHTS and YDEGEE. Trimming pared 0 bases from V and 4 bases from J, leaving 11 bases between. The CDR3 runs 15 residues. This chain's CDR3 is CASSLVGRTNQPQHF. Written as DNA, the CDR3 is TGTGCCAGCAGCTTGGTTGGTCGCACGAATCAGCCCCAGCATTTT. Full variable domain (rest looked up from reference TRBV5-8 and TRBJ1-5): EAGVTQSPTHLIKTRGQQATLRCSPISGHTSVYWYQQALGLGLQFLLWYDEGEERNRGNFPPRFSGRQFPNYSSELNVNALELEDSALYLCASSLVGRTNQPQHFGDGTRLSIL.

V gene TRBV5-1 combines with J gene TRBJ1-1, with a weak D call TRBD1 (6 bases). CDR1 is SGHRS and CDR2 is YFSETQ in the germline V gene. The CDR3 has 15 amino acids. Between the trimmed V and J ends, which lost 4 bases and 4 bases, there was a span of 17 bases. CDR3 bases: TGCGCCAGCAGCCCGCAAGGGGGGCTTGTCACTGAAGCTTTCTTT. It encodes CASSPQGGLVTEAFF.

This clonotype appeared once. CDR3 in DNA: TGTGCCAGCAGCGAGGGACGACTAGCGGGATCCTACAATGAGCAGTTCTTC. Translated, it gives CASSEGRLAGSYNEQFF. The rearrangement links TRBV9 to TRBJ2-1; TRBD2 matches at 11 bases. This CDR3 has 17 residues. The trim removed 3 bases at V and 1 base at J, leaving 6 bases unmatched. Germline V gene sequence: CDR1 SGDLS, CDR2 YYNGEE.

The genes are TRBV12-3 or TRBV12-4 and TRBJ2-2, with D maybe TRBD2 (5 bases). Trimming took 4 bases from V and 3 from J, leaving 12 bases between them. The CDR3 runs to 15 residues. The DNA of the CDR3 is TGTGCCAGCAGTTATGAGGGAGTGGACACCGGGGAGCTGTTTTTT. Its translation: CASSYEGVDTGELFF.

This clonotype turned up a few times. The chain combines TRBV25-1 with TRBJ2-3; TRBD2 aligns across 14 bases. V lost 5 bases to trimming and J lost 5 bases; unmatched junction nucleotides: 6. The CDR3 totals 16 residues. Germline values: CDR1 MGHDK, CDR2 SYGVNS. CDR3 amino acids: CASSNTGLAGGDTQYF. The CDR3 coding sequence is TGTGCCAGCAGTAATACCGGACTAGCGGGAGGAGATACGCAGTATTTT.

This clonotype occurred many times. The chain uses TRBV20-1 and TRBJ1-2; D gene uncertain. The CDR3 runs 12 residues. V dropped 2 bases and J dropped 4 bases, with 8 bases sitting between them. Germline CDR1 DFQATT, CDR2 SNEGSKA (reference sequence). The CDR3 sequence: CSARPILYGYTF. The CDR3 DNA follows: TGCAGTGCTAGACCGATTCTCTATGGCTACACCTTC.

This clonotype was seen more than once but under ten times. The chain recombines TRBV3-1 with TRBJ2-7, with 10 bases aligning to TRBD2. Germline CDR1 LGHDT, CDR2 YNNKEL (reference sequence). The CDR3 spans 14 residues. V gave up 5 bases and J gave up 8 bases; unmatched junction bases: 9. The CDR3, as DNA: TGTGCCAGCAGCAGCTCTAGCGGGAGAGATAAGCAGTACTTC. It translates to CASSSSSGRDKQYF.

In this sample, this clonotype turned up many times. The chain employs TRBV2 and TRBJ2-4, with a possible D match to TRBD2 (6 bases). Per the germline V gene, CDR1 is SNHLY and CDR2 is FYNNEI. Trimming shortened V by 7 bases and J by 3 bases, and 19 bases separated the two germline ends. The CDR3 runs to 16 residues. The CDR3 reads CASTPVGGSDKNIQYF. In nucleotides, the CDR3 is TGTGCCAGCACTCCGGTTGGGGGGTCGGACAAAAACATTCAGTACTTC.

The chain joins TRBV30 to TRBJ2-3, with no clear D. V gave up 2 bases and J gave up 6 bases, with 3 bases separating them. The CDR3 is 10 amino acids. Germline loops: CDR1 GTSNPN, CDR2 SVGIG (reference sequence). CDR3 protein: CAWSRDTQYF. CDR3 DNA: TGTGCCTGGAGTAGGGATACGCAGTATTTT.

This chain joins TRBV9 and TRBJ2-5, with D perhaps matching TRBD2 (6 bases). V was shortened by 1 base and J by 5 bases, with 15 bases between the two germline ends. Germline V lookup: CDR1 SGDLS, CDR2 YYNGEE. The CDR3 totals 15 residues. CDR3 region: CASSVLGEAGETQYF. CDR3 nucleotides: TGTGCCAGCAGCGTACTGGGGGAGGCCGGGGAGACCCAGTACTTC.